The 2 T cell receptor beta chains reported below all come from one sample, sequenced in a study of blood T cell repertoires in COVID-19. The method was immunoSEQ multiplex PCR; TCRdb's version includes in-frame clones alone and lacks a portion of them. The sample includes around 400,000 clones, roughly 90% of them seen just once. Material for sequencing was PBMCs or T cells enriched from blood (not recorded which). These receptors were taken from a woman between 18 and 30 years old who had been exposed to COVID-19.

The chain carries TRBV14 and TRBJ1-1; TRBD1 matches 8 bases. The V and J ends lost 3 bases and 4 bases, in that order; junction bases with no gene match: 13. The CDR3 spans 17 residues. Per germline, CDR1 SGHDN and CDR2 FVKESK. The CDR3 loop is CASSHRLTGDRGTEAFF. CDR3 in DNA: TGTGCCAGCAGCCACCGATTGACAGGGGATAGGGGCACTGAAGCTTTCTTT.

V gene TRBV27 combines with J gene TRBJ1-1, with 7 nucleotides matching TRBD1. This CDR3 is 14 amino acids long. Germline trimming cut 2 bases from V and 1 base from J; bases unmatched to any gene: 1. Germline CDR1 and CDR2: MNHEY and SMNVEV (reference sequence). CDR3 region: CASSLGQENTEAFF. The CDR3 nucleotides are TGTGCCAGCAGTTTAGGACAGGAGAACACTGAAGCTTTCTTT.